This TCR beta chain was captured in a study of T cells in Graves' hyperthyroidism and ophthalmopathy (dated by TCRdb to between 2018 and 2020). With regard to the full study: Peripheral blood samples were taken at the time of initial diagnosis, prior to any treatment. To identify TCR V-J signatures that set the groups apart, the researchers used a discovery cohort of about a hundred patients, made up of 40 to 45 with Graves' ophthalmopathy and some 60 with stable Graves' hyperthyroidism. An independent validation cohort of fewer than 20 hyperthyroidism patients and 17 patients who later progressed to ophthalmopathy tested prospective prediction of ophthalmopathy. The roughly 94 discovery patients were randomly divided into training and test sets at a 7:3 ratio. Thyroid tissue and blood T-cell repertoires from about six Graves' hyperthyroidism patients were also compared in the study. After blood sampling, hyperthyroidism patients were treated with methimazole at a starting dose of 30 mg daily, and ophthalmopathy patients were treated with high-dose intravenous methylprednisolone. The paper reports TCR Vbeta CDR3 sequencing of 130 to 150 peripheral blood samples: under 45 ophthalmopathy, fewer than 80 hyperthyroidism and 17 progressor patients. The investigation overall reported the following: A 13 V-J signature model separated ophthalmopathy from stable hyperthyroidism, with around 91% sensitivity and roughly 82% specificity in cross-validation and 80%/75% in testing. Sample size was not statistically predetermined, and investigators were not blinded to group allocation. During validation, the model predicted progression to ophthalmopathy a median of about 5.9 months ahead of onset, with roughly 65% sensitivity and 72.22% specificity. Most expanded thyroid clonotypes (frequency above 0.001) were also detected in blood, suggesting blood repertoires may reflect thyroid immune responses.

As encoded in the germline V gene, CDR1 is MGHRA while CDR2 is YSYEKL. V is pared back by 0 bases and J by 3 bases, with 12 bases lying between the germline termini. The CDR3 covers 15 residues, taking in both the cysteine and the phenylalanine. The retained sequence is limited to the CDR3, 45 bases, with the frame set at the first base. Stable Graves' hyperthyroidism was defined as the absence of progression to ophthalmopathy over 18 months of follow-up. Hyperthyroidism patients were aged 18 to 65 years and newly diagnosed, with disease duration of less than 2 months. Any patient with an uncontrolled infection, another autoimmune disease, pregnancy or lactation was excluded. Diagnoses were based on clinical symptoms, serum thyroxine and TRAb, thyroid ultrasound and orbital computed tomography. PBMCs were separated from approximately 10 ml of fresh peripheral blood using Ficoll-Paque density gradient centrifugation. Total RNA was extracted using Trizol reagent, and RNA quality was assessed on an Agilent 2100 Bioanalyzer.

The TCR beta CDR3 regions were amplified from RNA transcripts. The first round of RT-PCR for the TCR CDR3 was performed with the HTBI primer set and the Qiagen OneStep RT-PCR kit. The libraries were constructed in a second round of multiplex PCR and then size-selected and purified. Libraries were sequenced paired-end with 100 bp reads on an Illumina HiSeq2000. The published analysis was carried out like this. SOAPnuke was used to process the raw data, removing reads that contained adapters or uncalled bases, had a mean Phred below 15, or lacked an exact match to the constant primer or identifier. COPE v1.2.5 was used to merge the high-quality paired reads, and each unique nucleotide sequence was defined as a clonotype. MiTCR v1.1 was used to align clonotypes to the IMGT TRBV, TRBD and TRBJ reference segments. Analysis was restricted to V-J combinations with a frequency above 0.0001, which covered about 99% of repertoires. The TCS score was defined as the ratio of F50 (clonal expansion) to E x V (chaos), calculated using BLOSUM62-based TCRdist between CDR3 peptides within each V-J. Welch's t-statistics and random forest reduced 450 to 600 V-J features to 13, which were used in a naive Bayes classifier (R e1071). In TCRdb, the public reads were trimmed at Q25 with fastp and aligned with MiXCR, with productive beta chains retained. Rows merge per CDR3 protein into single entries with the most common DNA and genes. Clone size and V and J calls follow TCRdb, not the original study. A total of roughly 660,000 distinct CDR3 sequences appear in this sample, roughly 17% of them only once. 15% to 19% of the sample lies in the top ten.

To note about this clonotype: No antigen is known for it. Base quality data are lacking; no much larger clone is found one base away.

The sequence was collected from a man aged 50-60 years with Graves' hyperthyroidism. The sample taken for sequencing was blood. The chain is encoded by TRBV4-1 joined to TRBJ2-7; 5 matching bases give a weak D call of TRBD2. The bases are TGCGCCAGCAGCCAAGAGTCTGGACTCTTCTACGAGCAGTACTTC. Translated, this gives CASSQESGLFYEQYF.